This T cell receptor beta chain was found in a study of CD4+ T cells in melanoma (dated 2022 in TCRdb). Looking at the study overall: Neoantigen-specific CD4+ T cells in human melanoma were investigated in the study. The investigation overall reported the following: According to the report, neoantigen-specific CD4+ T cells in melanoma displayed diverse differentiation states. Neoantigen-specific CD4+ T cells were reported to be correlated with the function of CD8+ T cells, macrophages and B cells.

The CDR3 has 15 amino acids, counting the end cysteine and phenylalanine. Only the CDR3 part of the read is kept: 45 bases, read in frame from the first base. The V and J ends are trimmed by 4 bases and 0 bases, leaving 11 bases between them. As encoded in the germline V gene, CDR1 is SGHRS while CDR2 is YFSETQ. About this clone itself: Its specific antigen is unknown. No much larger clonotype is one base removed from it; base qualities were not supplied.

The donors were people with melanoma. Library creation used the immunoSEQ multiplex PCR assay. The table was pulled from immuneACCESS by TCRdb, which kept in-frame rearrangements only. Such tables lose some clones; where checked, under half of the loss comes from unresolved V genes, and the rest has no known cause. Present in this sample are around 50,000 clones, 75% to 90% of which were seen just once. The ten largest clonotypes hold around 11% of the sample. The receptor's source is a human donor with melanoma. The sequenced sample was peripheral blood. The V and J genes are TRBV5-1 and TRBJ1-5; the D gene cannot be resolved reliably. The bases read TGCGCCAGCAGCCTGTGGACGGGTAGCAATCAGCCCCAGCATTTT. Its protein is CASSLWTGSNQPQHF.